Listed here are 14 T cell receptor beta chains from one sample, sequenced in a study of identical twins (dated by TCRdb to 2016 to 2018). The method was 5' RACE. TCRdb records Illumina HiSeq 2000 as the sequencer. The raw public data were reprocessed by TCRdb itself: fastp quality trimming at Q25, MiXCR clonotype calling, in-frame beta chains only. Here each entry gathers all rows of one CDR3 protein and keeps the most common genes and DNA. This sample has approximately 690,000 distinct CDR3 sequences in its table, and less than 7% of those were observed once. In total, the top ten clones hold roughly 1.8% of the sample. Sequenced material: naive T cells sorted from blood. Per the publication, the cell subset or site label means: cells isolated with a human naive T-cell isolation kit. These receptors were obtained from a young man in good health.

This clonotype appeared a few times. The chain recombines TRBV10-3 with TRBJ2-1; D is possibly TRBD2 (6 bases). CDR1 is ENHRY and CDR2 is SYGVKD in the germline V gene. V was shortened by 5 bases and J by 1 base, with 9 bases between the two germline ends. The CDR3 sequence is 14 residues long. The DNA of the CDR3 is TGTGCCATCAGTTTAGCGGATTCCTACAATGAGCAGTTCTTC. It is translated as CAISLADSYNEQFF.

V usage is TRBV5-1 and J usage is TRBJ1-2; the D is unclear. The CDR3 is 12 residues long. CDR1 and CDR2 (germline): SGHRS, YFSETQ. Trimming took 6 bases from V and 2 from J, leaving 8 bases between them. The CDR3: CASTGVNYGYTF. The CDR3 region has the DNA TGCGCCAGCACTGGGGTCAACTATGGCTACACCTTC. The full variable domain, with the rest looked up from reference TRBV5-1 and TRBJ1-2, is KAGVTQTPRYLIKTRGQQVTLSCSPISGHRSVSWYQQTPGQGLQFLFEYFSETQRNKGNFPGRFSGRQFSNSRSEMNVSTLELGDSALYLCASTGVNYGYTFGSGTRLTVV.

This clonotype turned up a few times. This chain uses TRBV6-5 with TRBJ2-3, with 9 bases aligning to TRBD2. The trim removed 0 bases at V and 7 bases at J, leaving 2 bases unmatched. In germline, CDR1 is MNHEY, CDR2 SVGAGI. The CDR3 is 14 amino acids. The CDR3 reads CASSYSTSGYTQYF. The DNA for the CDR3 is TGTGCCAGCAGTTACTCGACTAGCGGCTATACGCAGTATTTT.

This clonotype was recorded many times. This sequence joins TRBV5-1 and TRBJ1-2; D remains ambiguous. The germline gives CDR1 SGHRS, CDR2 YFSETQ. The CDR3 is 13 amino acids. Trimming stripped 2 bases from V and 0 bases from J, with 5 bases between. CDR3 sequence: CASSFRTNYGYTF. CDR3 bases: TGCGCCAGCAGCTTCAGAACTAACTATGGCTACACCTTC.

This clonotype was seen many times. V and J are TRBV7-9 and TRBJ2-5; the match to TRBD2 covers 7 bases. Germline V gives CDR1 SEHNR, CDR2 FQNEAQ (reference sequence). The CDR3 sequence is 15 residues long. V trimming: 2 bases; J trimming: 3 bases; junction bases outside the gene matches: 6. The DNA of the CDR3 is TGTGCCAGCAGCTTACGTTTGGGACTAAAAGAGACCCAGTACTTC. Translated: CASSLRLGLKETQYF.

This clonotype was seen at least ten times. The CDR3, as DNA: TGTGCCAGCAGCAAAGTGGTCCTTTGGGTGTTCGGTCAGCCCCAGCATTTT. Protein product: CASSKVVLWVFGQPQHF. The chain has TRBV21-1 and TRBJ1-5. TRBV21-1 is a listed pseudogene. The CDR3 is made up of 17 amino acids.

This clonotype was counted only a few times. The chain recombines TRBV28 with TRBJ2-6; 7 bases agree with TRBD2. Germline CDR1 MDHEN, CDR2 SYDVKM. After removal of 5 bases from V and 7 bases from J, the junction contained 14 bases not matched to a gene. The CDR3 extends over 17 amino acids. CDR3 in amino acids: CASSPLGGFYAANVLTF. CDR3 DNA: TGTGCCAGCAGTCCCCTGGGAGGGTTTTATGCCGCCAACGTCCTGACTTTC.

This clonotype was found many times. V usage is TRBV29-1 and J usage is TRBJ2-1, with 9 bases aligning to TRBD1. The CDR3 length is 16 residues. The ends lost 2 bases at V and 5 bases at J; junction bases unmatched: 10. Germline assignment: CDR1 SQVTM and CDR2 ANQGSEA. In nucleotides, the CDR3 is TGCAGCGTTGAATTGTCCGGGACAGGGAAGGACAATGAGCAGTTCTTC. This translates into CSVELSGTGKDNEQFF.

This clonotype was recorded a few times. The chain uses TRBV29-1 and TRBJ2-6; D call uncertain. The CDR3 runs 15 residues. The germline gives CDR1 SQVTM, CDR2 ANQGSEA. The V and J ends lost 5 bases and 1 base respectively, with 12 bases between them. As DNA, the CDR3 is TGCAGCGTTACGGGCTCCGGTTCTGGGGCCAACGTCCTGACTTTC. Translated, it gives CSVTGSGSGANVLTF.

This clonotype has a count of ten or more. The chain couples TRBV20-1 to TRBJ2-1, with no clear D. From germline, CDR1 is DFQATT and CDR2 SNEGSKA (reference sequence). Trimming removed 4 bases at V and 0 bases at J, with 7 bases between. The CDR3 spans 13 residues. Here the CDR3 DNA reads TGCAGTGCTACAGGTGACTCCTACAATGAGCAGTTCTTC. It codes for CSATGDSYNEQFF.

This clonotype was observed many times. The chain employs TRBV20-1 and TRBJ1-3; D is uncertain. V gave up 6 bases and J gave up 0 bases, with 12 bases separating them. The CDR3 is made up of 14 amino acids. Germline values: CDR1 DFQATT, CDR2 SNEGSKA (reference sequence). CDR3 in amino acids: CSASPIPSGNTIYF. For the CDR3, the DNA is TGCAGTGCATCACCTATTCCCTCTGGAAACACCATATATTTT.

This rearrangement joins TRBV12-3 or TRBV12-4 to TRBJ1-6, with 7 bases lining up with TRBD1. There are 17 residues in the CDR3. The junction had 14 bases not matched to a gene; V was cut back by 5 bases and J by 7 bases. In nucleotides, the CDR3 is TGTGCCAGCAGTCCCGGGACAGCTCCCTTGGGGAATTCACCCCTCCACTTT. Amino acid sequence: CASSPGTAPLGNSPLHF.

This clonotype was seen at least ten times. The V gene is TRBV14, the J gene TRBJ2-7; TRBD2 agrees at 7 bases. J lost 6 bases, V lost 4 bases, and 0 bases had no gene match. This CDR3 contains 11 residues. CDR1 and CDR2 from the germline V gene are SGHDN and FVKESK. The CDR3 reads CASSPGGEQYV. CDR3 DNA sequence: TGTGCCAGCAGCCCGGGGGGCGAGCAGTACGTC.

CDR3 DNA: TGTGCCAGCTCACCACCGGTGGGACAGGGACCCGGGGAGCTGTTTTTT. Its translation is CASSPPVGQGPGELFF. V and J are TRBV18 and TRBJ2-2, with 9 bases matching TRBD1. In germline, CDR1 is KGHSH, CDR2 LQKENI. With 0 bases clipped from V and 6 bases from J, the junction kept 5 bases outside the gene matches. CDR3 size: 16 residues.